The 2 T cell receptor beta chains below all came from one sample that was sequenced in a study of somatic mutations in cytotoxic T cells in rheumatoid arthritis. Here immunoSEQ multiplex PCR was the method, and the copy in TCRdb shows in-frame clones only, minus some. The table includes fewer than 25,000 clones, roughly 74% detected once. The sample taken for sequencing was CD8+ T cells sorted from blood. The receptor set was obtained from an adult with rheumatoid arthritis.

The chain links TRBV7-2 to TRBJ2-7; D unresolved. Germline V gives CDR1 SGHTA, CDR2 FQGNSA. With 1 base removed from V and 1 base from J, the gap between germline ends came to 2 bases. The length of the CDR3 is 12 residues. CDR3: CASSLGSYEQYF. DNA for the CDR3: TGTGCCAGCAGCTTAGGGTCCTACGAGCAGTACTTC.

The chain carries TRBV2 and TRBJ2-1; 15 positions match TRBD2. Looked up from germline, CDR1 is SNHLY and CDR2 is FYNNEI. CDR3 length equals 18 residues. The V and J ends lost 3 bases and 4 bases, in that order; junction bases with no gene match: 7. The CDR3 DNA reads TGTGCCAGCAGTGATCCAATGGGACTAGCGGGAGGATACAATGAGCAGTTCTTC. Protein: CASSDPMGLAGGYNEQFF.